Presented here are 6 T cell receptor beta chains from one specimen sequenced in a study of control samples from healthy donors and cancer patients. Only in-frame clones appear in the TCRdb table, and some are missing; sequencing was by immunoSEQ multiplex PCR. The sample contains some 120,000 clones, 75% to 90% of which appear only once. The sequenced sample consisted of PBMCs. The source of these receptors is a woman between 45 and 65 years old with colorectal cancer.

V is TRBV27 and J is TRBJ2-1, with TRBD2 identical over 8 bases. Looked up from germline, CDR1 is MNHEY and CDR2 is SMNVEV (reference sequence). This CDR3 comprises 13 residues. V shed 7 bases and J 13 bases; nucleotides not matched to a gene: 12. The CDR3: CASTPTAGRGQFF. DNA for the CDR3: TGTGCCAGCACCCCTACGGCCGGGAGGGGTCAGTTCTTC.

The chain recombines TRBV29-1 with TRBJ2-7; TRBD2 aligns across 12 bases. V gave up 3 bases and J gave up 4 bases; unmatched junction bases: 7. Germline loops: CDR1 SQVTM, CDR2 ANQGSEA. The CDR3 loop spans 15 amino acids. The chain's CDR3 is CSVEVASGGAYEQYF. The CDR3 DNA follows: TGCAGCGTTGAGGTAGCTAGCGGGGGGGCTTACGAGCAGTACTTC.

Regarding this clone: The germline gene is not matched at one end of the junction; a read error may be the cause. This sequence joins TRBV7-7 and TRBJ2-1; perhaps TRBD2 as D (6 bases). CDR3 length: 15 residues. Germline V CDR1 and CDR2: SSHAT, FNYEAQ (reference sequence). CDR3 loop: CASSLDSGGNNEQFF. CDR3 nucleotide sequence: TGTGCTAGCAGCTTGGACTCCGGAGGGAACAATGAGCAGTTCTTC.

V gene TRBV30 combines with J gene TRBJ2-5, with TRBD2 identical over 7 bases. With V trimmed by 4 bases and J by 2 bases, 7 bases remained unmatched. The length of the CDR3 is 14 residues. CDR1 is GTSNPN and CDR2 is SVGIG in the germline V gene (reference sequence). The CDR3 here is CAWNLRAGQETQYF. In nucleotides, the CDR3 is TGTGCCTGGAACCTCCGAGCGGGACAAGAGACCCAGTACTTC.

The chain combines TRBV11-2 with TRBJ2-7; D ambiguous. Germline loops: CDR1 SGHAT, CDR2 FQNNGV. V dropped 0 bases and J dropped 3 bases, with 9 bases sitting between them. The CDR3 covers 14 residues. The CDR3 DNA reads as TGTGCCAGCAGCTTAGAACAGCGACTCTACGAGCAGTACTTC. Translating it yields CASSLEQRLYEQYF. The whole variable domain, filled in from reference TRBV11-2 and TRBJ2-7, reads EAGVAQSPRYKIIEKRQSVAFWCNPISGHATLYWYQQILGQGPKLLIQFQNNGVVDDSQLPKDRFSAERLKGVDSTLKIQPAKLEDSAVYLCASSLEQRLYEQYFGPGTRLTVT.

The V call is TRBV2, the J call TRBJ1-3; the D is unclear. CDR3 length equals 16 residues. V lost 0 bases and J lost 4, with 13 bases in between. Per germline, CDR1 SNHLY and CDR2 FYNNEI. This CDR3 is CASSEALRVSGNTIYF. CDR3 nucleotide sequence: TGTGCCAGCAGTGAAGCGCTTCGAGTATCCGGAAACACCATATATTTT.